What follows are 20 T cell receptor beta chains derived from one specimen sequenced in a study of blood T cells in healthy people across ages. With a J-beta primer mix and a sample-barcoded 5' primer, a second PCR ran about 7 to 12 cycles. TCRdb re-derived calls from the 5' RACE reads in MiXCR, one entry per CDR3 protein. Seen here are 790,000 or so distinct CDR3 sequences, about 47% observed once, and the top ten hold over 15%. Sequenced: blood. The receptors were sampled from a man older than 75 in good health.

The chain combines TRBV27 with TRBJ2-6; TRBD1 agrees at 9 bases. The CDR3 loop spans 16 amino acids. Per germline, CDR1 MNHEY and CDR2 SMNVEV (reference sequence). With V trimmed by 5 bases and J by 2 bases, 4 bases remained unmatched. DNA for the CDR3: TGTGCCAGCAGTCGGGACAGGGTGACTGGGGCCAACGTCCTGACTTTC. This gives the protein CASSRDRVTGANVLTF.

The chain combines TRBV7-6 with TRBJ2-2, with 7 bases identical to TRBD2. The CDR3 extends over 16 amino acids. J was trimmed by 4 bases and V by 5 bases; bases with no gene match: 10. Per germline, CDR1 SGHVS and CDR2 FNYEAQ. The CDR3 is CASSPPGGVGTGELFF. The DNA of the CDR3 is TGTGCCAGCAGCCCTCCTGGGGGGGTAGGCACCGGGGAGCTGTTTTTT.

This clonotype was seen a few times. The DNA of the CDR3 is TGCAGCGTTGCCCCTAGCACCTACAATGAGCAGTTCTTC. Translating it yields CSVAPSTYNEQFF. The gene calls are TRBV29-1 and TRBJ2-1, with D maybe TRBD2 (5 bases). Trimming removed 4 bases at V and 2 bases at J, with 9 bases between. Germline V gene sequence: CDR1 SQVTM, CDR2 ANQGSEA. The CDR3 is 13 residues long.

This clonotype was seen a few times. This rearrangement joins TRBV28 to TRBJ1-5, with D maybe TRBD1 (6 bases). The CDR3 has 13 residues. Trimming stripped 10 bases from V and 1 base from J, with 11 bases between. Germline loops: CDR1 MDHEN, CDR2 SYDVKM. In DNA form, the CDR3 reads TGTGCCACCGGACAGCTAAGCAATCAGCCCCAGCATTTT. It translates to CATGQLSNQPQHF.

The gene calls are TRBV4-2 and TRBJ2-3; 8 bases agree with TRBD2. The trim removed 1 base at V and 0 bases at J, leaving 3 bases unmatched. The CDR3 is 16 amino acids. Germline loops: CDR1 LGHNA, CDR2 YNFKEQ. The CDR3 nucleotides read TGTGCCAGCAGCCAAGGGGGGACTAGGAGCACAGATACGCAGTATTTT. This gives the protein CASSQGGTRSTDTQYF.

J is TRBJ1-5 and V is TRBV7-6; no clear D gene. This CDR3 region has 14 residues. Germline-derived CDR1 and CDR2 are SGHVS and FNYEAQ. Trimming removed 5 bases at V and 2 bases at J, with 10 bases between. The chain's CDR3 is CASSPYMGNQPQHF. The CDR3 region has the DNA TGTGCCAGCAGCCCCTACATGGGCAATCAGCCCCAGCATTTT. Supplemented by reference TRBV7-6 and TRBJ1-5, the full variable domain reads GAGVSQSPRYKVTKRGQDVALRCDPISGHVSLYWYRQALGQGPEFLTYFNYEAQQDKSGLPNDRFSAERPEGSISTLTIQRTEQRDSAMYRCASSPYMGNQPQHFGDGTRLSIL.

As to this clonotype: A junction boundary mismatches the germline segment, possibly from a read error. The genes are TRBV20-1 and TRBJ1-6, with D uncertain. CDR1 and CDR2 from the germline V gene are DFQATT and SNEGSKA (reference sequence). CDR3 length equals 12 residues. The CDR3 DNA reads TGCAGTGCTAGAGTGGCGAATTCACCCCTTCACTTT. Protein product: CSARVANSPLHF.

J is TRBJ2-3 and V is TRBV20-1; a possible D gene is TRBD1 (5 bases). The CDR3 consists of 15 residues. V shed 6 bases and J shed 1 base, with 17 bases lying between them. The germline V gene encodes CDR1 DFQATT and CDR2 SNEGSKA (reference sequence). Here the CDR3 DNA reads TGCAGTGCCCCCCGGGTGGGGCGCGGCACAGATACGCAGTATTTT. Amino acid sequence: CSAPRVGRGTDTQYF.

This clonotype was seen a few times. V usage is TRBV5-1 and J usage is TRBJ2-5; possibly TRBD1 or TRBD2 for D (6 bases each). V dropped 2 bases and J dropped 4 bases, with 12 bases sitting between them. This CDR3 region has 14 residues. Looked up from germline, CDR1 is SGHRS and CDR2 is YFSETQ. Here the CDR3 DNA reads TGCGCCAGCAGCTTCGGGGGCGGTATAGAGACCCAGTACTTC. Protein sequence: CASSFGGGIETQYF.

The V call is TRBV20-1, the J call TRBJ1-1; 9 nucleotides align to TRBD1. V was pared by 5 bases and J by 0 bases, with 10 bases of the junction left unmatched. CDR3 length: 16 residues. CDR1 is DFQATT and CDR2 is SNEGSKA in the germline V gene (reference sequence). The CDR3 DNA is TGCAGTGCTCCCAACAGGGGGCAGGCCATGAACACTGAAGCTTTCTTT. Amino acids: CSAPNRGQAMNTEAFF.

CDR3: CASSFWKGQGTTYEQYF. CDR3 nucleotides: TGTGCCAGCAGTTTTTGGAAGGGACAGGGCACCACTTACGAGCAGTACTTC. The chain has TRBV12-3 or TRBV12-4 and TRBJ2-7; 9 nucleotides agree with TRBD1. V lost 3 bases, J lost 4 bases, and 13 bases stayed unmatched. The CDR3 spans 17 residues.

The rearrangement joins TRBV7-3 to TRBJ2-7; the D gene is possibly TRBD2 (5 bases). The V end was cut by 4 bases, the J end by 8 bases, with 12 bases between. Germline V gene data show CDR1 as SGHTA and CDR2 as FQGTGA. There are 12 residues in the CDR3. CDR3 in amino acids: CASSSRGIQQYF. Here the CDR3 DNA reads TGTGCCAGCAGCTCCCGAGGGATTCAGCAGTACTTC.

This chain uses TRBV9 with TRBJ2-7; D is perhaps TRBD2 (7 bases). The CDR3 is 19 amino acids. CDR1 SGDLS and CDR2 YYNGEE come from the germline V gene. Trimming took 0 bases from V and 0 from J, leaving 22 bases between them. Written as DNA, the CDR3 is TGTGCCAGCAGCGTAGTTGATTCGAGCGGGGACAAGAGCTCCTACGAGCAGTACTTC. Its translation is CASSVVDSSGDKSSYEQYF.

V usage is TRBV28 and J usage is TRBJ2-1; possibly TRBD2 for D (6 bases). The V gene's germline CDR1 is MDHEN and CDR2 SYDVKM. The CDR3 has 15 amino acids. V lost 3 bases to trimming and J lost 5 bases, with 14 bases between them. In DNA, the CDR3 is TGTGCCAGCAGTTTCTTTACTAGCACAAACAATGAGCAGTTCTTC. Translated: CASSFFTSTNNEQFF.

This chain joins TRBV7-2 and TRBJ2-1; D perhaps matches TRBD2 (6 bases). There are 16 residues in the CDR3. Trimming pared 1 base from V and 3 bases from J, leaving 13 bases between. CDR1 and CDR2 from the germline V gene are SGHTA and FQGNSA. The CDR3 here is CASSLVGGTIYNEQFF. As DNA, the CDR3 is TGTGCCAGCAGCTTAGTGGGCGGGACGATCTACAATGAGCAGTTCTTC. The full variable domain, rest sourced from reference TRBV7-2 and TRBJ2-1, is GAGVSQSPSNKVTEKGKDVELRCDPISGHTALYWYRQSLGQGLEFLIYFQGNSAPDKSGLPSDRFSAERTGGSVSTLTIQRTQQEDSAVYLCASSLVGGTIYNEQFFGPGTRLTVL.

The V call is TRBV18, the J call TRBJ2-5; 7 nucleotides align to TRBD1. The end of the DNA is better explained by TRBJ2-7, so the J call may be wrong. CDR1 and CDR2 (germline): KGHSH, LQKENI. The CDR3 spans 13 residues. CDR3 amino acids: CASSPRQGGEQYF. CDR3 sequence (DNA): TGTGCCAGCTCACCGCGACAGGGCGGCGAGCAGTACTTC.

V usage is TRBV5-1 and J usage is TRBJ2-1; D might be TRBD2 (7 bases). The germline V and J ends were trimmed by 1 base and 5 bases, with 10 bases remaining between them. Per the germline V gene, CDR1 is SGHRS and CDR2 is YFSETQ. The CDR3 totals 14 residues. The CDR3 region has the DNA TGCGCCAGCAGCTTGTTAGGGGGGGACAATGAGCAGTTCTTC. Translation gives CASSLLGGDNEQFF.

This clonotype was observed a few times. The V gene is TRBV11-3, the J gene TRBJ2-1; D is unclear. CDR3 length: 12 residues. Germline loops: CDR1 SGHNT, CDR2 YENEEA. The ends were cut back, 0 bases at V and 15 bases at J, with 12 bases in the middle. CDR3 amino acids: CASSLDERSAFF. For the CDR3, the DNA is TGTGCCAGCAGCTTAGATGAACGGAGTGCGTTCTTC.

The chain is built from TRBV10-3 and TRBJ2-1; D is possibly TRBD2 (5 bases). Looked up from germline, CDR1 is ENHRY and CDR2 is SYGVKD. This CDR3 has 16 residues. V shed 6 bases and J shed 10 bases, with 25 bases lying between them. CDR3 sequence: CAIRFRETSNFYEQFF. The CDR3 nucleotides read TGTGCCATCAGATTCCGGGAAACCTCTAACTTCTACGAGCAGTTCTTC.

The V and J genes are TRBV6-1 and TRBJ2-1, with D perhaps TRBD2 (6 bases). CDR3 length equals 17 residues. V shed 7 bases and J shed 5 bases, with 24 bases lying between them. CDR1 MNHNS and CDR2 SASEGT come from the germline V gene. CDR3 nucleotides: TGTGCCAGCACCAGAAGGTGGGGGGAGGAGGTCCACAATGAGCAGTTCTTC. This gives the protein CASTRRWGEEVHNEQFF.